The 20 T cell receptor beta chains below come from one sample, sequenced in a study of cytomegalovirus exposure and HLA in healthy donors. The primer mix had 60 Vbeta and 13 Jbeta primers. Some clones are missing from TCRdb's copy, which holds only in-frame ones; the method was immunoSEQ multiplex PCR. The sample shows tens of thousands of clones, roughly 80% of them seen only once. The specimen sequenced was PBMCs. The source is a middle-aged man in good health and CMV-seronegative.

V gene TRBV19 combines with J gene TRBJ1-1, with 8 bases fitting TRBD1. Germline CDR1 and CDR2: LNHDA and SQIVND (reference sequence). V shed 5 bases, J shed 4 bases, and the junction held 6 bases outside the gene matches. The CDR3 has 14 residues. CDR3 region: CASSYGQGGTEAFF. CDR3 sequence (DNA): TGTGCCAGTAGTTACGGACAGGGAGGCACTGAAGCTTTCTTT.

Here the CDR3 DNA reads TGTGCCATCAGTGAAGGCTGGAGGGGCTCTAACTATGGCTACACCTTC. It is translated as CAISEGWRGSNYGYTF. J is TRBJ1-2 and V is TRBV10-3, with D perhaps TRBD1 (5 bases). V gave up 3 bases and J gave up 0 bases, with 14 bases separating them. This CDR3 comprises 16 residues. Germline loops: CDR1 ENHRY, CDR2 SYGVKD.

DNA for the CDR3: TGTGCCAGCAGCTCCTCAGGACTAGCAGTCCGCGAGCAGTACTTC. It encodes CASSSSGLAVREQYF. The chain uses TRBV11-2 and TRBJ2-7, with TRBD2 matching over 8 bases. Germline V gene lookup returns CDR1 SGHAT and CDR2 FQNNGV. The V gene end was trimmed by 4 bases and the J gene end by 6 bases; junction bases not matched to a gene: 11. The CDR3 has 15 amino acids.

This chain links TRBV7-3 with TRBJ2-1; 9 nucleotides line up with TRBD2. The J segment lost 5 bases and the V segment lost 2 bases, leaving 4 bases of the junction unmatched. The length of the CDR3 is 15 residues. Germline V CDR1 and CDR2: SGHTA, FQGTGA. As DNA, the CDR3 is TGTGCCAGCAGCTTACGGCTAGCGGGACACAATGAGCAGTTCTTC. It codes for CASSLRLAGHNEQFF.

Only a few counts were recorded for this clone. At the DNA level, this CDR3 is encoded by other sequences in the same sample as well. The V gene is TRBV30, the J gene TRBJ2-3; TRBD2 agrees at 14 bases. Germline CDR1 reads GTSNPN; CDR2 reads SVGIG (reference sequence). The ends lost 1 base at V and 1 base at J; junction bases unmatched: 4. CDR3 length: 17 residues. CDR3 in amino acids: CAWSAGTSGSGTDTQYF. CDR3 DNA: TGTGCCTGGAGTGCCGGGACTAGCGGGAGTGGCACAGATACGCAGTATTTT.

The gene calls are TRBV6-5 and TRBJ1-4; D not resolved. This CDR3 is 15 amino acids long. Germline assignment: CDR1 MNHEY and CDR2 SVGAGI. V was clipped by 2 bases and J by 0 bases, with 7 bases between them. Here the CDR3 reads CASSYGGATNEKLFF. The DNA of the CDR3 is TGTGCCAGCAGTTACGGCGGCGCAACTAATGAAAAACTGTTTTTT.

This clone was detected only once. This chain joins TRBV2 and TRBJ2-1; TRBD2 agrees at 13 bases. The CDR3 has 15 amino acids. Trimming removed 4 bases from V and 5 bases from J; junction bases left unmatched: 2. Per germline, CDR1 SNHLY and CDR2 FYNNEI. The CDR3 region is CASSGLAGGDNEQFF. The CDR3 nucleotides read TGTGCCAGCAGTGGACTAGCGGGAGGAGACAATGAGCAGTTCTTC. Full variable domain (rest looked up from reference TRBV2 and TRBJ2-1): EPEVTQTPSHQVTQMGQEVILRCVPISNHLYFYWYRQILGQKVEFLVSFYNNEISEKSEIFDDQFSVERPDGSNFTLKIRSTKLEDSAMYFCASSGLAGGDNEQFFGPGTRLTVL.

The table lists this clone with a count of one. This chain connects TRBV7-3 to TRBJ2-7; TRBD2 aligns across 9 bases. Germline V gives CDR1 SGHTA, CDR2 FQGTGA. The CDR3 covers 16 residues. The ends lost 5 bases at V and 3 bases at J; junction bases unmatched: 11. DNA of the CDR3: TGTGCCAGCAGCCAACTTGGCGGGACTAGCCGCTACGAGCAGTACTTC. This gives the protein CASSQLGGTSRYEQYF.

The V and J genes are TRBV7-2 and TRBJ2-3, with D possibly matching TRBD1 (5 bases). Between the trimmed V and J ends, which lost 2 bases and 5 bases, there was a span of 14 bases. The germline CDR1 and CDR2 sequences are SGHTA and FQGNSA. The CDR3 extends over 15 amino acids. CDR3: CASSLNIGARDTQYF. The DNA for the CDR3 is TGTGCCAGCAGCTTAAATATAGGGGCCAGAGATACGCAGTATTTT. Supplemented by reference TRBV7-2 and TRBJ2-3, the full variable domain reads GAGVSQSPSNKVTEKGKDVELRCDPISGHTALYWYRQSLGQGLEFLIYFQGNSAPDKSGLPSDRFSAERTGGSVSTLTIQRTQQEDSAVYLCASSLNIGARDTQYFGPGTRLTVL.

The sample holds a few counts of this clone. This chain links TRBV7-9 with TRBJ2-7; tentatively, D is TRBD2 (5 bases). Trimming removed 5 bases from V and 0 bases from J, with 14 bases in between. Germline V lookup: CDR1 SEHNR, CDR2 FQNEAQ (reference sequence). This CDR3 contains 15 residues. The CDR3 reads CASSPDFLGSYEQYF. The CDR3 region has the DNA TGTGCCAGCAGCCCGGACTTCCTTGGCTCCTACGAGCAGTACTTC.

This sequence joins TRBV28 and TRBJ2-1; 10 bases are a match to TRBD2. J was trimmed by 4 bases and V by 3 bases; bases with no gene match: 6. This CDR3 is built from 16 residues. The germline V gene has CDR1 MDHEN and CDR2 SYDVKM. The CDR3 nucleotides are TGTGCCAGCAGTTTGAGTAGCGGGAGGTTTTACAATGAGCAGTTCTTC. It is translated as CASSLSSGRFYNEQFF.

The chain uses TRBV5-4 and TRBJ2-3; a possible D gene is TRBD2 (5 bases). The CDR3 is 16 amino acids. Germline-derived CDR1 and CDR2 are SGHNT and YYREEE (reference sequence). V was shortened by 0 bases and J by 6 bases, with 17 bases between the two germline ends. The CDR3, as DNA: TGTGCCAGCAGCTTGGCGGGGTTTCTAGAAATCGATACGCAGTATTTT. The encoded protein is CASSLAGFLEIDTQYF.

The rearrangement uses TRBV2 and TRBJ2-7; the match to TRBD2 covers 14 bases. The CDR3 has 18 residues. Germline values: CDR1 SNHLY, CDR2 FYNNEI. V lost 6 bases and J lost 3; bases outside the gene matches: 13. The CDR3 spells CASRAGTSGSKSVYEQYF. For the CDR3, the DNA is TGTGCCAGCAGGGCGGGGACTAGCGGGAGTAAATCCGTCTACGAGCAGTACTTC.

This sequence joins TRBV18 and TRBJ2-2; a weak D match, TRBD1 (5 bases). This CDR3 is built from 14 residues. V lost 3 bases and J lost 2, with 7 bases in between. The germline V gene has CDR1 KGHSH and CDR2 LQKENI. In DNA form, the CDR3 reads TGTGCCAGCTCACCGCAGGGAAACACCGGGGAGCTGTTTTTT. It specifies CASSPQGNTGELFF.

V usage is TRBV28 and J usage is TRBJ2-7, with TRBD1 identical over 7 bases. The length of the CDR3 is 15 residues. The trim removed 2 bases at V and 7 bases at J, leaving 11 bases unmatched. CDR1 is MDHEN, CDR2 SYDVKM, per germline. CDR3 amino acids: CASSLRGLNKGEQYF. CDR3 nucleotide sequence: TGTGCCAGCAGTTTAAGGGGGCTAAACAAGGGGGAGCAGTACTTC. The complete variable domain, with remaining parts taken from reference TRBV28 and TRBJ2-7, reads DVKVTQSSRYLVKRTGEKVFLECVQDMDHENMFWYRQDPGLGLRLIYFSYDVKMKEKGDIPEGYSVSREKKERFSLILESASTNQTSMYLCASSLRGLNKGEQYFGPGTRLTVT.

The chain joins TRBV13 to TRBJ2-7, with no clear D. Germline values: CDR1 PRHDT, CDR2 FYEKMQ (reference sequence). The CDR3 runs 11 residues. V gave up 3 bases and J gave up 4 bases, with 4 bases separating them. The CDR3 DNA reads TGTGCCAGCAGCTTCCAGTACGAGCAGTACTTC. Translated: CASSFQYEQYF.

The chain uses TRBV2 and TRBJ1-1, with 7 positions matching TRBD1. Germline V gene data show CDR1 as SNHLY and CDR2 as FYNNEI. With V trimmed by 6 bases and J by 1 base, 5 bases remained unmatched. The length of the CDR3 is 14 residues. Here the CDR3 reads CASRQQGTNTEAFF. CDR3 coding DNA: TGTGCCAGCAGGCAACAGGGGACGAACACTGAAGCTTTCTTT.

The chain combines TRBV7-6 with TRBJ2-7, with D unresolved. The CDR3 contains 13 residues. Germline V gene data show CDR1 as SGHVS and CDR2 as FNYEAQ. V lost 1 base to trimming and J lost 7 bases, with 11 bases between them. The CDR3 DNA reads TGTGCCAGCAGCTTAGGACACCTTAAAGAGCAGTACTTC. Translation gives CASSLGHLKEQYF. Looking up the rest from reference TRBV7-6 and TRBJ2-7 gives the full variable domain: GAGVSQSPRYKVTKRGQDVALRCDPISGHVSLYWYRQALGQGPEFLTYFNYEAQQDKSGLPNDRFSAERPEGSISTLTIQRTEQRDSAMYRCASSLGHLKEQYFGPGTRLTVT.

The CDR3 region is CASSPRQLSNQPQHF. CDR3 DNA: TGTGCCAGCAGCCCTAGACAGCTTAGCAATCAGCCCCAGCATTTT. V gene TRBV5-5 combines with J gene TRBJ1-5; the D gene is possibly TRBD1 (5 bases). CDR3 length equals 15 residues. Germline values: CDR1 SGHKS, CDR2 YYEKEE (reference sequence). V shed 4 bases and J shed 0 bases, with 11 bases lying between them.

The V call is TRBV7-2, the J call TRBJ2-3; D ambiguous. V was cut by 4 bases and J by 3 bases, with 8 bases left in between. The length of the CDR3 is 13 residues. CDR1 is SGHTA and CDR2 is FQGNSA in the germline V gene. CDR3 amino acids: CASSYRETDTQYF. CDR3 nucleotides: TGTGCCAGCAGCTATAGAGAGACAGATACGCAGTATTTT.